The clone carrying this TCR beta chain was recorded at least ten times. This record belongs to a study of neurological immune-mediated disorders. TCRdb called the 5' RACE reads again in MiXCR, with one record for every CDR3 protein. The sample includes 55,000 to 65,000 distinct CDR3 sequences, around 3.5% seen only once; the top ten take under 3.5%. Germline loops: CDR1 SGHRS, CDR2 YFSETQ. This CDR3 spans 13 amino acids. Trimming shortened V by 0 bases and J by 5 bases, and 3 bases separated the two germline ends. Material for sequencing was PBMCs. This sequence originates from a woman aged 25 to 39 with multiple sclerosis. The chain links TRBV5-1 to TRBJ2-6; no firm D call. CDR3 nucleotide sequence: TGCGCCAGCAGCTTGGGACGGGCCAACGTCCTGACTTTC. As protein: CASSLGRANVLTF.